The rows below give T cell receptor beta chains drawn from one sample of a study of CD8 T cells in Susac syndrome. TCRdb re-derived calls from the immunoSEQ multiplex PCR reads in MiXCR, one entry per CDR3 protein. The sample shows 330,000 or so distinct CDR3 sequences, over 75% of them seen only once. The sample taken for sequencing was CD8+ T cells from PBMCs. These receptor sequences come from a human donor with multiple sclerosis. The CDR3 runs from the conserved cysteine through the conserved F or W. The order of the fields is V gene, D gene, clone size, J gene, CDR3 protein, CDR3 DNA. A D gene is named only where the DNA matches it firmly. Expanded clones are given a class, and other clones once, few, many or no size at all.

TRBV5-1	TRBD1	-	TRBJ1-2	CASSPNFGTGDYGYTF	TGCGCCAGCAGCCCGAACTTCGGGACAGGGGATTATGGCTACACCTTC
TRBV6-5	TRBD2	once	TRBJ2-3	CASSAGGSGDTQYF	TGTGCCAGCAGCGCGGGGGGCAGTGGGGATACGCAGTATTTT
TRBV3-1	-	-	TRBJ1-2	CASSRDRSQGYGYTF	TGTGCCAGCAGCAGAGATAGATCACAGGGCTATGGCTACACCTTC
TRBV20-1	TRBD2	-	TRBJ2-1	CSARDYGGSHNEQFF	TGCAGTGCTAGAGATTATGGCGGGAGTCACAATGAGCAGTTCTTC
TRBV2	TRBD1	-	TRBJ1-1	CASRARTGERNTEAFF	TGTGCCAGCAGGGCCCGGACAGGGGAGAGGAACACTGAAGCTTTCTTT
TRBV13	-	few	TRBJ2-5	CASSLEHQETQYF	TGTGCCAGCAGCTTAGAACACCAAGAGACCCAGTACTTC
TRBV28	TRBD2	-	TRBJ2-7	CASSLLREVRHEQYF	TGTGCCAGCAGTTTATTGCGGGAGGTTCGACACGAGCAGTACTTC
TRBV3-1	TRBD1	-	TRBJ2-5	CASSHTGGLETQYF	TGTGCCAGCAGCCACACAGGGGGCTTGGAGACCCAGTACTTC
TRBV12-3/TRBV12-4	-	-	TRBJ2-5	CASSLDGKEETQYF	TGTGCCAGCAGCCTGGACGGGAAGGAAGAGACCCAGTACTTC
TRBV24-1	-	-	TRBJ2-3	CATSDPAEITDTQYF	TGTGCCACCAGTGATCCAGCGGAGATCACAGATACGCAGTATTTT
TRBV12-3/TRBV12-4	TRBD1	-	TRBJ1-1	CASTPLAGGGEAFF	TGTGCCAGCACTCCTCTCGCAGGGGGCGGTGAAGCTTTCTTT
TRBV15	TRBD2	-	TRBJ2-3	CATDAGEVLSTDTQYF	TGTGCCACTGACGCGGGGGAGGTACTTAGCACAGATACGCAGTATTTT
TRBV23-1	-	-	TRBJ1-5	CASSQTTRGGRKGNNQPQHF	TGCGCCAGCAGTCAAACTACCCGGGGGGGACGGAAGGGGAACAATCAGCCCCAGCATTTT
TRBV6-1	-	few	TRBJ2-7	CASSEAPGGPYEQYF	TGTGCCAGCAGTGAAGCGCCCGGGGGGCCCTACGAGCAGTACTTC
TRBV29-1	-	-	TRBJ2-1	CRAGPSSYNEQFF	TGCCGGGCCGGGCCAAGCTCCTACAATGAGCAGTTCTTC
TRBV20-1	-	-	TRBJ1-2	CSASPGFNYGYTF	TGCAGTGCTAGTCCGGGGTTTAACTATGGCTACACCTTC
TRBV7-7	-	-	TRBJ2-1	CASSLGTLGNEQFF	TGTGCTAGCAGCTTAGGGACTCTGGGGAATGAGCAGTTCTTC
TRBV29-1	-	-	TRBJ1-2	CSVRQPSNYGYTF	TGCAGCGTACGACAGCCTTCTAACTATGGCTACACCTTC
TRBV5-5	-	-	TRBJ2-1	CASSPQTDYYNEQFF	TGTGCCAGCAGCCCCCAGACGGACTACTACAATGAGCAGTTCTTC
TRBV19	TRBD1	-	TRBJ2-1	CASSMFRTGEQFF	TGTGCCAGTAGTATGTTTCGGACAGGGGAGCAGTTCTTC
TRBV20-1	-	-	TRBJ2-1	CSARRPDYNEQFF	TGCAGTGCTAGACGCCCGGACTACAATGAGCAGTTCTTC
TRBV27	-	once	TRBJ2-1	CASSLGYSHEQFF	TGTGCCAGCAGTTTAGGTTATTCCCATGAGCAGTTCTTC
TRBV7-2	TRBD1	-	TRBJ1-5	CASSSDREHGQPQHF	TGTGCCAGCAGCTCCGACAGGGAGCATGGCCAGCCCCAGCATTTT
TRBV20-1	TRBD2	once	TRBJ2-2	CSVLAGGHNTGELFF	TGCAGTGTACTAGCGGGGGGACATAACACCGGGGAGCTGTTTTTT
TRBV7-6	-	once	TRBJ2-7	CASSLAEGEQYF	TGTGCCAGCAGCTTAGCTGAGGGCGAGCAGTACTTC
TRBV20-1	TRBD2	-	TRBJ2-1	CSANRGTSDYNEQFF	TGCAGTGCCAATAGGGGGACTAGCGACTACAATGAGCAGTTCTTC
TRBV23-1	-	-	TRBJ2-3	CASSPDSQAVDTQYF	TGCGCCAGCAGCCCAGACAGCCAGGCAGTAGATACGCAGTATTTT
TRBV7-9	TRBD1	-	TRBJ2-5	CASSSGQGAGGETQYF	TGTGCCAGCAGCTCGGGACAGGGCGCCGGGGGAGAGACCCAGTACTTC
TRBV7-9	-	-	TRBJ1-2	CASSQGLRGATILSYTF	TGTGCCAGCAGCCAAGGCTTACGGGGGGCAACGATATTGAGCTACACCTTC
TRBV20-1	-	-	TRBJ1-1	CSARSSTEAFF	TGCAGTGCTAGGTCCTCCACTGAAGCTTTCTTT
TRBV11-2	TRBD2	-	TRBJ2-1	CASSLSGGINNEQFF	TGTGCCAGCAGCTTATCGGGGGGGATCAACAATGAGCAGTTCTTC
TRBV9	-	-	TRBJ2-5	CASSGSPRWGAQETQYF	TGTGCCAGCAGCGGGTCACCTAGGTGGGGGGCTCAAGAGACCCAGTACTTC
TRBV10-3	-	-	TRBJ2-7	CAISADEDPYEQYF	TGTGCCATCAGTGCCGACGAGGACCCCTACGAGCAGTACTTC
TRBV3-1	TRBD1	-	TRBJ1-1	CASSPAGQGAEAFF	TGTGCCAGCAGCCCCGCGGGACAGGGGGCTGAAGCTTTCTTT
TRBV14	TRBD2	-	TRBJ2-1	CASSQGPGLAPNEQFF	TGTGCCAGCAGCCAGGGACCGGGACTAGCGCCGAATGAGCAGTTCTTC
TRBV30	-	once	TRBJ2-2	CAWSPPLHTGELFF	TGTGCCTGGAGTCCACCCTTACACACCGGGGAGCTGTTTTTT
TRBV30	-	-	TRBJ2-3	CAWSVEGPQYF	TGTGCCTGGAGTGTCGAAGGTCCGCAGTATTTT
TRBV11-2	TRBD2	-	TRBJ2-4	CASSLGILAGVSSIQYF	TGTGCCAGCAGCTTAGGAATCCTAGCGGGAGTGTCAAGCATTCAGTACTTC
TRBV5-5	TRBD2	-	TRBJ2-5	CASSLRVAGVGETQYF	TGTGCCAGCAGCTTGAGAGTAGCGGGAGTAGGAGAGACCCAGTACTTC
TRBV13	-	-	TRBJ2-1	CASSLKGTINEQFF	TGTGCCAGCAGCTTAAAAGGGACGATCAATGAGCAGTTCTTC
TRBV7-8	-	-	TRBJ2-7	CASSLGVGTSYEQYF	TGTGCCAGCAGCTTAGGGGTAGGAACAAGTTACGAGCAGTACTTC
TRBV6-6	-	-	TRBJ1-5	CASGQDQPQHF	TGTGCCAGCGGGCAGGATCAGCCCCAGCATTTT
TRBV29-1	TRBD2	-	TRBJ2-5	CSVEREYLQETQYF	TGCAGCGTTGAGCGGGAGTACCTTCAAGAGACCCAGTACTTC
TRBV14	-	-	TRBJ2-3	CASSQDTRKRTDTQYF	TGTGCCAGCAGCCAAGACACAAGGAAGAGGACAGATACGCAGTATTTT
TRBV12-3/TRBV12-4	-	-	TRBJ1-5	CASTIRPTGGDQPQHF	TGTGCCAGCACCATACGGCCGACAGGCGGAGATCAGCCCCAGCATTTT
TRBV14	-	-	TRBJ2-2	CASTQDSSNTGELFF	TGTGCCAGTACACAGGACAGCTCGAACACCGGGGAGCTGTTTTTT
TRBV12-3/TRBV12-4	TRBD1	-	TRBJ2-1	CASSWDRGQSNEQFF	TGTGCCAGCAGTTGGGACAGGGGGCAGTCCAATGAGCAGTTCTTC
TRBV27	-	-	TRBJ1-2	CASSFYGGSEDGYTF	TGTGCCAGCAGTTTTTATGGCGGCAGCGAAGACGGCTACACCTTC
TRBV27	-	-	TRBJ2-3	CASSGAISTDTQYF	TGTGCCAGCAGTGGAGCGATAAGCACAGATACGCAGTATTTT
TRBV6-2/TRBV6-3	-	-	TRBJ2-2	CASSSGTPINTGELFF	TGTGCCAGCAGTTCCGGGACCCCCATTAACACCGGGGAGCTGTTTTTT
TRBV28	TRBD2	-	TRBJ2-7	CASRVAGPTSYEQYF	TGTGCCAGCAGGGTAGCGGGACCGACTTCCTACGAGCAGTACTTC